These 21 T cell receptor beta chains came from one sample sequenced in a study of cytotoxic CD8 clonotypes in ibrutinib-treated CLL (dated by TCRdb to the early 2020s). What the time point label conveys for this sample: progressive disease on ibrutinib. The library came from the immunoSEQ multiplex PCR assay. What TCRdb holds here is the immuneACCESS table cut down to in-frame rearrangements. Part of the clones is not present; checked against another copy, under half of the missing clones reflect an unresolved V gene, and the others are unexplained. The sample table records 270,000 or so clones; around 69% of these occur just once. The ten largest clonotypes hold approximately 5.6% of the sample. The sample here was PBMCs, taken at disease progression, from a patient treated with ibrutinib. Every receptor here comes from a human donor with chronic lymphocytic leukemia.

The chain joins TRBV6-5 to TRBJ1-4, with 9 bases lining up with TRBD1. From germline, CDR1 is MNHEY and CDR2 SVGAGI. V lost 0 bases, J lost 7 bases, and 3 bases stayed unmatched. The CDR3 has 15 amino acids. In DNA form, the CDR3 reads TGTGCCAGCAGTTACTCCACAGGGGGCTTTGAAAAACTGTTTTTT. Its protein product is CASSYSTGGFEKLFF.

The chain uses TRBV28 and TRBJ1-5, with D hard to call. V was cut by 3 bases and J by 4 bases, with 13 bases left in between. This CDR3 comprises 15 residues. From germline, CDR1 is MDHEN and CDR2 SYDVKM. In DNA, the CDR3 is TGTGCCAGCAGTTTCCCCTTAGGAGGAAATCAGCCCCAGCATTTT. As protein: CASSFPLGGNQPQHF.

V is TRBV7-9 and J is TRBJ2-2, with 9 bases that match TRBD1. With V trimmed by 5 bases and J by 3 bases, 10 bases remained unmatched. The CDR3 is 17 residues long. Germline V gene data show CDR1 as SEHNR and CDR2 as FQNEAQ (reference sequence). As DNA, the CDR3 is TGTGCCAGCAGCCTGGACAGGGGCACATTTTACACCGGGGAGCTGTTTTTT. Encoded protein: CASSLDRGTFYTGELFF. The full variable domain, its missing parts supplied by reference TRBV7-9 and TRBJ2-2, is DTGVSQNPRHKITKRGQNVTFRCDPISEHNRLYWYRQTLGQGPEFLTYFQNEAQLEKSRLLSDRFSAERPKGSFSTLEIQRTEQGDSAMYLCASSLDRGTFYTGELFFGEGSRLTVL.

Only a few counts were recorded for this clone. The chain has TRBV29-1 and TRBJ1-2, with D possibly matching TRBD1 (5 bases). With 7 bases removed from V and 2 bases from J, the gap between germline ends came to 14 bases. The CDR3 is 13 amino acids. The germline gives CDR1 SQVTM, CDR2 ANQGSEA. This chain's CDR3 is CSANTGGNYGYTF. In nucleotides, the CDR3 is TGCAGCGCTAACACGGGGGGAAACTATGGCTACACCTTC.

J is TRBJ1-2 and V is TRBV5-5, with D possibly being TRBD1 (5 bases). From germline, CDR1 is SGHKS and CDR2 YYEKEE (reference sequence). V lost 3 bases and J 8 bases, leaving 17 bases between the germline ends. This CDR3 spans 14 amino acids. The CDR3 protein is CASSWRDPHRGYTF. The DNA of the CDR3 is TGTGCCAGCAGCTGGCGGGACCCACATCGGGGCTACACCTTC.

This chain uses TRBV9 with TRBJ2-7, with D possibly matching TRBD2 (6 bases). This CDR3 has 15 amino acids. Germline V lookup: CDR1 SGDLS, CDR2 YYNGEE. V lost 4 bases and J 4 bases, leaving 18 bases between the germline ends. The CDR3 DNA is TGTGCCAGCAGCCCCTCTATCGGGGGTCGGTACGAGCAGTACTTC. Translation: CASSPSIGGRYEQYF.

The gene calls are TRBV29-1 and TRBJ2-7, with 8 bases that match TRBD2. The germline CDR1 and CDR2 sequences are SQVTM and ANQGSEA. The CDR3 covers 12 residues. Germline trimming cut 5 bases from V and 12 bases from J; bases unmatched to any gene: 12. CDR3 sequence: CSVSSGGRGPYF. Here the CDR3 DNA reads TGCAGCGTTTCATCGGGGGGGCGCGGTCCGTACTTC.

The CDR3 sequence is CASGREIGTDTQYF. In DNA, the CDR3 is TGTGCCAGCGGGCGGGAGATCGGCACAGATACGCAGTATTTT. This chain links TRBV28 with TRBJ2-3; 7 nucleotides line up with TRBD2. The germline CDR1 and CDR2 sequences are MDHEN and SYDVKM. This CDR3 comprises 14 residues. The V and J ends lost 8 bases and 1 base, in that order; junction bases with no gene match: 6.

DNA of the CDR3: TGTGCCAGCCAGTCGTTTAACACCGGGGAGCTGTTTTTT. Translation gives CASQSFNTGELFF. This chain connects TRBV9 to TRBJ2-2, with unresolved D. The CDR3 length is 13 residues. Looked up from germline, CDR1 is SGDLS and CDR2 is YYNGEE. Deletions cut 7 bases from V and 2 bases from J, with 9 bases between. The complete variable domain, with remaining parts taken from reference TRBV9 and TRBJ2-2, reads DSGVTQTPKHLITATGQRVTLRCSPRSGDLSVYWYQQSLDQGLQFLIQYYNGEERAKGNILERFSAQQFPDLHSELNLSSLELGDSALYFCASQSFNTGELFFGEGSRLTVL.

The genes are TRBV9 and TRBJ2-2; 7 positions agree with TRBD1. After removal of 2 bases from V and 2 bases from J, the junction contained 6 bases not matched to a gene. The CDR3 has 16 residues. CDR1 is SGDLS, CDR2 YYNGEE, per germline. CDR3 region: CASSVRQGLNTGELFF. In DNA, the CDR3 is TGTGCCAGCAGCGTCAGACAGGGATTAAACACCGGGGAGCTGTTTTTT.

V gene TRBV7-9 combines with J gene TRBJ2-7, with 11 bases aligning to TRBD1. This CDR3 is built from 17 residues. V lost 5 bases, J lost 2 bases, and 11 bases stayed unmatched. The V gene's germline CDR1 is SEHNR and CDR2 FQNEAQ (reference sequence). In nucleotides, the CDR3 is TGTGCCAGCAGCCCCCCGGGGACAGGGGGGTCTCCCTACGAGCAGTACTTC. As protein: CASSPPGTGGSPYEQYF.

This clone was found once. This chain connects TRBV5-4 to TRBJ2-5; TRBD1 is a possible D gene (6 bases). The CDR3 runs 14 residues. Trimming removed 4 bases at V and 0 bases at J, with 10 bases between. Germline CDR1 and CDR2: SGHNT and YYREEE (reference sequence). This CDR3 is CASSLDSYQETQYF. The CDR3 nucleotides read TGTGCCAGCAGCCTGGACAGCTACCAAGAGACCCAGTACTTC.

V is TRBV5-1 and J is TRBJ2-1; TRBD2 might be the D (6 bases). The CDR3 runs 14 residues. Trimming cost V 1 base and J 6 bases, with 11 bases left between them. Germline values: CDR1 SGHRS, CDR2 YFSETQ. CDR3 loop: CASSLIGSGNEQFF. The DNA for the CDR3 is TGCGCCAGCAGCTTGATTGGTAGCGGCAATGAGCAGTTCTTC.

The chain employs TRBV7-2 and TRBJ2-3; TRBD2 might be the D (6 bases). Germline V lookup: CDR1 SGHTA, CDR2 FQGNSA. This CDR3 contains 14 residues. V shed 5 bases and J shed 2 bases, with 11 bases lying between them. This CDR3 reads CASSLGLHTDTQYF. In nucleotides, the CDR3 is TGTGCCAGCAGCCTCGGACTACACACAGATACGCAGTATTTT.

The chain is built from TRBV7-2 and TRBJ2-3, with D maybe TRBD2 (6 bases). Trimming pared 4 bases from V and 4 bases from J, leaving 15 bases between. CDR1 and CDR2 (germline): SGHTA, FQGNSA. The CDR3 is made up of 15 amino acids. CDR3 nucleotide sequence: TGTGCCAGCAGCTCCCCCCGACTAGTCTCAGATACGCAGTATTTT. Encoded protein: CASSSPRLVSDTQYF.

This sequence joins TRBV9 and TRBJ2-5; unclear D gene. V gave up 0 bases and J gave up 2 bases, with 11 bases separating them. The CDR3 is 15 residues long. Germline V gene lookup returns CDR1 SGDLS and CDR2 YYNGEE. This chain's CDR3 is CASSVATRLQETQYF. The DNA for the CDR3 is TGTGCCAGCAGCGTAGCTACGCGTCTACAAGAGACCCAGTACTTC.

V usage is TRBV11-2 and J usage is TRBJ2-7, with TRBD2 matching over 11 bases. Germline V gives CDR1 SGHAT, CDR2 FQNNGV. The CDR3 consists of 17 residues. J gave up 4 bases and V 3 bases, and 11 bases lay outside the gene matches. Here the CDR3 reads CASSLNPGLAVHYEQYF. In DNA, the CDR3 is TGTGCCAGCAGCTTGAACCCGGGACTAGCGGTACATTACGAGCAGTACTTC.

The V gene is TRBV29-1, the J gene TRBJ2-3; 11 nucleotides agree with TRBD1. Per the germline V gene, CDR1 is SQVTM and CDR2 is ANQGSEA. The CDR3 is 14 amino acids. The V and J ends lost 6 bases and 1 base, in that order; junction bases with no gene match: 3. CDR3 nucleotides: TGCAGCGTGGCGGACAGGGGGCGCACAGATACGCAGTATTTT. It yields the protein CSVADRGRTDTQYF.

This clone has just one count. This sequence joins TRBV28 and TRBJ2-1; D call uncertain. The V and J ends lost 3 bases and 1 base respectively, with 7 bases between them. Germline V gene sequence: CDR1 MDHEN, CDR2 SYDVKM. The CDR3 covers 14 residues. The CDR3 here is CASSFVGSYNEQFF. The CDR3, as DNA: TGTGCCAGCAGTTTTGTGGGGTCCTACAATGAGCAGTTCTTC.

The chain recombines TRBV4-1 with TRBJ1-2; 9 nucleotides line up with TRBD1. The germline CDR1 and CDR2 sequences are MGHRA and YSYEKL. V dropped 6 bases and J dropped 1; count of bases not matched to a gene: 12. The CDR3 contains 17 residues. This CDR3 reads CASRSPGQGQSNYGYTF. The DNA for the CDR3 is TGCGCCAGCAGGTCCCCGGGACAGGGACAAAGTAACTATGGCTACACCTTC.

This rearrangement joins TRBV27 to TRBJ1-5; 10 bases map to TRBD1. Trimming removed 5 bases from V and 4 bases from J; junction bases left unmatched: 5. This CDR3 is 15 amino acids long. Germline-derived CDR1 and CDR2 are MNHEY and SMNVEV (reference sequence). CDR3 residues: CASSRTGGSNQPQHF. The CDR3 DNA is TGTGCCAGCAGTAGGACAGGGGGATCAAATCAGCCCCAGCATTTT.